The next 3 T cell receptor beta chains were all read from a single sample in a study of identical twins (dated by TCRdb to about 2016). Libraries were constructed by 5' RACE. The instrument was an Illumina HiSeq 2000. Using fastp trimming at Q25 and MiXCR clonotype assembly, TCRdb reanalyzed the public sequencing data and kept in-frame beta chains. Rows matching on CDR3 protein sequence are summarized as one entry with the most common DNA and genes. The table for this sample lists roughly 350,000 distinct CDR3 sequences; about 9% of them were counted only once. Of the sample, approximately 8.9% falls within the top ten clones. Source material: naive T cells sorted from blood. Per the publication, the cell subset or site label means: cells isolated with a human naive T-cell isolation kit. Receptor source: a woman aged 45-59 years in good health.

The V gene is TRBV5-1, the J gene TRBJ2-1, with 12 bases identical to TRBD1. From germline, CDR1 is SGHRS and CDR2 YFSETQ. The CDR3 contains 20 residues. V lost 7 bases, J lost 3 bases, and 20 bases stayed unmatched. CDR3 protein: CASCRGGQGAELYYYNEQFF. In DNA form, the CDR3 reads TGCGCCAGCTGTCGGGGGGGACAGGGGGCCGAGTTATATTACTACAATGAGCAGTTCTTC.

The CDR3 reads CASSTRLAAEQFF. The CDR3, as DNA: TGTGCCAGCAGCACCAGACTAGCGGCTGAGCAGTTCTTC. The chain uses TRBV7-2 and TRBJ2-1, with TRBD2 matching over 9 bases. The CDR3 sequence is 13 residues long. Unmatched junction bases numbered 5, after V lost 5 bases and J lost 9 bases. CDR1 and CDR2 (germline): SGHTA, FQGNSA.

This clonotype occurred a few times. The chain has TRBV3-1 and TRBJ2-1; D remains ambiguous. The CDR3 is 14 amino acids. The V gene lost 1 base and the J gene lost 3 bases, with 7 bases spanning the gap. The germline gives CDR1 LGHDT, CDR2 YNNKEL (reference sequence). The CDR3 DNA is TGTGCCAGCAGCCAAGGGACCATCTACAATGAGCAGTTCTTC. Translation gives CASSQGTIYNEQFF.